The present T cell receptor beta chain was sequenced within a study of CD4 and CD8 cells across lung adenocarcinoma regions. The CDR3 runs to 13 residues. Germline lookup yields CDR1 SGHVS and CDR2 FNYEAQ. The V gene lost 3 bases and the J gene lost 3 bases, with 6 bases spanning the gap. The patients had localized lung adenocarcinoma, a non-small cell subtype. TCRdb reprocessed the PCR reads with MiXCR, giving one entry per CDR3 protein. The sample has about 25,000 distinct CDR3 sequences, more than 40% seen once. This clonotype has ten or more counts. The sequence was obtained from a male donor with lung adenocarcinoma. The CD4 and CD8 labels of this study may be unreliable. Sample: CD8+ T cells from the center of a lung tumor. The genes are TRBV7-6 and TRBJ2-1; unclear D gene. For the CDR3, the DNA is TGTGCCAGCAGCTTTGACAACTACAATGAGCAGTTCTTC. Encoded protein: CASSFDNYNEQFF.